Included here is one TCR beta chain sequence, with context. Its specificity is unknown. 13 Jbeta primers and 60 Vbeta primers were used for the PCR. Repertoires were generated with immunoSEQ multiplex PCR, while TCRdb's copy carries only in-frame clones and drops some. The sample contains about 140,000 clones, roughly two thirds of which appear only once. This sample is drawn from a study of cytomegalovirus exposure and HLA in healthy donors. Germline V gene sequence: CDR1 MGHRA, CDR2 YSYEKL. The CDR3 totals 12 residues. The germline V and J ends were trimmed by 0 bases and 14 bases, with 11 bases remaining between them. Study observations and caveats: The authors later found most CMV-associated TCR beta chains appeared HLA-restricted.

Sequenced sample: PBMCs. The receptor was isolated from a woman between 40 and 55 years old in good health and CMV-seronegative. V gene TRBV4-1 combines with J gene TRBJ2-1, with TRBD1 as a possible D gene (6 bases). CDR3 protein: CASSQEAQGKFF. CDR3 sequence (DNA): TGCGCCAGCAGCCAAGAGGCACAGGGAAAGTTCTTC.